One and the same sample provided the 20 T cell receptor beta chains below, sequenced in a study of neurological immune-mediated disorders. TCRdb recomputed calls from the 5' RACE reads with MiXCR, one row per CDR3 protein. The sample carries tens of thousands of distinct CDR3 sequences, around 2.6% recorded once. Sequenced material: PBMCs. The receptors shown here come from a woman under 40 with multiple sclerosis.

In this sample, this clonotype turned up many times. J is TRBJ1-1 and V is TRBV27; weak D call: TRBD1 (5 bases). The CDR3 has 15 amino acids. Germline assignment: CDR1 MNHEY and CDR2 SMNVEV (reference sequence). Trimming pared 6 bases from V and 5 bases from J, leaving 19 bases between. For the CDR3, the DNA is TGTGCCAGCAGATACACCCGGGGGGGAGGGACTGAAGCTTTCTTT. Translation: CASRYTRGGGTEAFF.

This clonotype was found many times. Written as DNA, the CDR3 is TGTGCCAGCAGTCCCACAGGAGCGAACACTGAAGCTTTCTACGCGATCACTGAAGCTTTCTTT. Its protein is CASSPTGANTEAFYAITEAFF. The gene calls are TRBV6-2 or TRBV6-3 and TRBJ1-1; the D gene is possibly TRBD1 (5 bases). Germline CDR1 is MNHEY and CDR2 is SVGEGT. V lost 5 bases, J lost 4 bases, and 35 bases lay in between. This CDR3 spans 21 amino acids.

This clonotype was observed at least ten times. The gene calls are TRBV5-6 and TRBJ2-1; 9 positions match TRBD1. Germline assignment: CDR1 SGHDT and CDR2 YYEEEE. The CDR3 is made up of 15 amino acids. Unmatched junction bases numbered 11, after V lost 6 bases and J lost 7 bases. The CDR3 DNA follows: TGTGCCAGCACCTCCCCGGGACAGGGTTGGAATGAGCAGTTCTTC. This encodes CASTSPGQGWNEQFF.

This clonotype occurred many times. The chain joins TRBV5-1 to TRBJ2-2; D is perhaps TRBD1 (6 bases). The V and J ends lost 1 base and 2 bases respectively, with 9 bases between them. CDR3 length: 15 residues. From germline, CDR1 is SGHRS and CDR2 YFSETQ. The chain's CDR3 is CASSLSGENTGELFF. CDR3 coding DNA: TGCGCCAGCAGCTTGTCAGGGGAAAACACCGGGGAGCTGTTTTTT.

This clonotype has at least ten counts. The rearrangement joins TRBV12-3 or TRBV12-4 to TRBJ1-6; the match to TRBD1 covers 8 bases. Trimming took 3 bases from V and 7 from J; bases not matched to a gene: 2. CDR3 length: 14 amino acids. The CDR3 DNA sequence: TGTGCCAGCAGTTTTAACAGGGGGAATTCACCCCTCCACTTT. Its translation is CASSFNRGNSPLHF.

Many counts were recorded for this clonotype. The gene calls are TRBV7-2 and TRBJ2-1, with 10 bases identical to TRBD2. With 3 bases clipped from V and 7 bases from J, the junction kept 12 bases outside the gene matches. CDR3 length: 17 amino acids. CDR1 and CDR2 from the germline V gene are SGHTA and FQGNSA. Written as DNA, the CDR3 is TGTGCCAGCAGCTTCCGAGGAAGAACTAGCGGGAATAATGAGCAGTTCTTC. The encoded protein is CASSFRGRTSGNNEQFF.

This clonotype was seen many times. The chain carries TRBV29-1 and TRBJ1-3; no definite D call. V gave up 5 bases and J gave up 7 bases, with 6 bases separating them. The CDR3 length is 10 residues. Germline-derived CDR1 and CDR2 are SQVTM and ANQGSEA. The CDR3, as DNA: TGCAGCGTTAGTCGGAACACCATATATTTT. As protein: CSVSRNTIYF.

This clonotype occurred many times. This rearrangement joins TRBV25-1 to TRBJ1-3; 7 nucleotides match TRBD1. The CDR3 totals 18 residues. Germline-derived CDR1 and CDR2 are MGHDK and SYGVNS. The trim removed 8 bases at V and 0 bases at J, leaving 16 bases unmatched. The CDR3 sequence: CASSYSGGTATSGNTIYF. The CDR3 DNA reads as TGTGCCAGCTCGTACTCCGGCGGGACAGCGACCTCTGGAAACACCATATATTTT.

This clonotype was recorded many times. This chain connects TRBV5-5 to TRBJ1-1; D uncertain. The CDR3 totals 12 residues. Germline V CDR1 and CDR2: SGHKS, YYEKEE (reference sequence). V gave up 2 bases and J gave up 7 bases, with 9 bases separating them. CDR3 nucleotide sequence: TGTGCCAGCAGCTTATGGGAGTTTGAAGCTTTCTTT. It codes for CASSLWEFEAFF.

This clonotype came up many times. The chain joins TRBV12-3 or TRBV12-4 to TRBJ2-3; D is undetermined. The CDR3 is 14 amino acids. V lost 3 bases, J lost 2 bases, and 9 bases lay in between. The CDR3 DNA reads TGTGCCAGCAGTTTGTCGCGGTTCACAGATACGCAGTATTTT. Protein: CASSLSRFTDTQYF.

V gene TRBV7-7 combines with J gene TRBJ1-3; no clear D. The V and J ends lost 5 bases and 5 bases respectively, with 13 bases between them. Germline-derived CDR1 and CDR2 are SSHAT and FNYEAQ (reference sequence). The CDR3 is 14 amino acids. This CDR3 reads CASSQSGFRNTIYF. The CDR3 DNA follows: TGTGCCAGCAGCCAGTCTGGTTTTCGAAACACCATATATTTT.

This clonotype has ten or more counts. The chain recombines TRBV18 with TRBJ1-2; tentative D call: TRBD1 (6 bases). The CDR3 is made up of 16 amino acids. V was cut by 4 bases and J by 4 bases, with 19 bases left in between. The germline V gene has CDR1 KGHSH and CDR2 LQKENI. The CDR3: CASSLLRDKLPYGYTF. The CDR3 region has the DNA TGTGCCAGCTCACTGCTCCGGGACAAGCTCCCCTATGGCTACACCTTC.

This clonotype was counted many times. The chain combines TRBV13 with TRBJ1-2, with 11 bases identical to TRBD1. Looked up from germline, CDR1 is PRHDT and CDR2 is FYEKMQ (reference sequence). This CDR3 contains 15 residues. The junction had 6 bases not matched to a gene; V was cut back by 1 base and J by 8 bases. In DNA, the CDR3 is TGTGCCAGCAGCTTAGTCCCGGACAGGGGGCACGGCTACACCTTC. It yields the protein CASSLVPDRGHGYTF.

This clonotype was seen repeatedly, ten times or more. Compared with germline, one end of the junction differs, possibly owing to a read error. The genes are TRBV6-5 and TRBJ1-1; D not resolved. Germline V gene lookup returns CDR1 MNHEY and CDR2 SVGAGI. The CDR3 covers 14 residues. CDR3 amino acids: CASSYSAGNSEAFF. In DNA form, the CDR3 reads TGTGCCAGCAGTTACTCGGCGGGGAACTCTGAAGCTTTCTTT.

This clonotype was picked up many times. The chain carries TRBV10-2 and TRBJ2-1; 10 bases are a match to TRBD2. The CDR3 is 17 residues long. V dropped 6 bases and J dropped 0; count of bases not matched to a gene: 8. CDR1 and CDR2 (germline): WSHSY, SAAADI. The CDR3 DNA follows: TGCGCCAGCAGCCCTAGCGGGAGTGTCAGCTCCTACAATGAGCAGTTCTTC. Its protein is CASSPSGSVSSYNEQFF.

This clonotype has a count of ten or more. CDR3 sequence: CASSLSVRTGDYEQYF. DNA of the CDR3: TGTGCCAGCAGTTTATCGGTCAGGACAGGGGACTACGAGCAGTACTTC. The J gene is TRBJ2-7, the V gene TRBV27; 9 bases line up with TRBD1. This CDR3 comprises 16 residues. CDR1 MNHEY and CDR2 SMNVEV come from the germline V gene (reference sequence). V was clipped by 0 bases and J by 3 bases; unmatched bases: 6.

This clonotype was counted many times. The chain joins TRBV20-1 to TRBJ2-7, with 10 bases fitting TRBD2. CDR1 DFQATT and CDR2 SNEGSKA come from the germline V gene (reference sequence). CDR3 length equals 13 residues. J gave up 8 bases and V 6 bases, and 10 bases lay outside the gene matches. The CDR3 region is CSASLQREGKQYF. As DNA, the CDR3 is TGCAGTGCGAGTCTCCAGCGGGAGGGTAAGCAGTACTTC.

This clonotype has at least ten counts. The J gene is TRBJ1-1, the V gene TRBV10-3; 8 bases line up with TRBD1. This CDR3 has 17 amino acids. Germline V gene sequence: CDR1 ENHRY, CDR2 SYGVKD. The junction had 11 bases not matched to a gene; V was cut back by 4 bases and J by 1 base. In DNA, the CDR3 is TGTGCCATCAGTGCTATTGGGACAGGAATGGCGAACACTGAAGCTTTCTTT. Translation gives CAISAIGTGMANTEAFF.

This clonotype was counted at least ten times. In DNA form, the CDR3 reads TGCAGCTCAAGGAGGGGCAACGAGCAGTACTTC. Residues: CSSRRGNEQYF. The chain joins TRBV29-1 to TRBJ2-7, with D perhaps TRBD2 (6 bases). The CDR3 covers 11 residues. The germline V gene has CDR1 SQVTM and CDR2 ANQGSEA. V gave up 8 bases and J gave up 5 bases, with 13 bases separating them.

The DNA for the CDR3 is TGCGCCAGCAGCCAAGATTCCGGGATAGGATCCTACGAGCAGTACTTC. This sequence encodes CASSQDSGIGSYEQYF. The genes are TRBV4-3 and TRBJ2-7; D is possibly TRBD2 (5 bases). With 0 bases removed from V and 1 base from J, the gap between germline ends came to 13 bases. Germline CDR1 LGHNA, CDR2 YSLEER. This CDR3 spans 16 amino acids.